This T cell receptor beta chain was obtained from a study of blood T cells in healthy people across ages. Germline CDR1 and CDR2: MNHEY and SVGAGI. This CDR3 is built from 17 residues. Each sample used at least 6 million PBMCs. Regarding this clonotype: Its antigen is unidentified.

A second PCR of about 6 to 12 cycles used a sample-barcoded 5' primer and a J-beta primer mix. TCRdb recomputed calls from the 5' RACE reads with MiXCR, one row per CDR3 protein. Of approximately 800,000 distinct CDR3 sequences detected, roughly 50% appear once; the ten largest clones hold approximately 40%. Findings of the study overall: Possibly, changes in expanded clonotypes were confounded because donor CMV status was unknown. There were more naive CD4+ cells and higher diversity in long-lived donors than in aged donors.

The sequencing input was blood. J is TRBJ2-1 and V is TRBV6-5; 11 bases fit TRBD2. The J call is doubtful: the DNA matches TRBJ2-7 better. This sequence originates from a man older than 75 in good health. CDR3: CASSYSVGTSGLYEQYF. The CDR3 coding sequence is TGTGCCAGCAGTTACTCAGTCGGGACTAGCGGATTATACGAGCAGTACTTC.